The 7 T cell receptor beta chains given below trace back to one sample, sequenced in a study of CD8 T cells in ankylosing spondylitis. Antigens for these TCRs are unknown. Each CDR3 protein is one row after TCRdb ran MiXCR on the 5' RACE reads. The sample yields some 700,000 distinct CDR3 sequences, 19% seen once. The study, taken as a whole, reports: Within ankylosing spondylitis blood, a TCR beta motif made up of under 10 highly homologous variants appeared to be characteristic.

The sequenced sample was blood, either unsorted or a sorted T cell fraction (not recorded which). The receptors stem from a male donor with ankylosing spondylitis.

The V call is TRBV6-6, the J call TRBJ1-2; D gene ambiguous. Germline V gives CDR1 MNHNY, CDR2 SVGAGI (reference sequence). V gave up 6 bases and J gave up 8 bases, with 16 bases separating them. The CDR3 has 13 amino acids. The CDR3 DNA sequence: TGTGCCAGCAGCTCTGACGGCGGGCGAGGCTACACCTTC. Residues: CASSSDGGRGYTF.

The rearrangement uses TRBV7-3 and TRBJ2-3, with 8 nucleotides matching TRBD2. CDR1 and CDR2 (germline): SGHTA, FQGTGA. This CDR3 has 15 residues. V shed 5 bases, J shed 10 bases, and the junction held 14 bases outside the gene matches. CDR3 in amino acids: CASSRGGTQRWPQYF. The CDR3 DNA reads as TGTGCCAGCAGCCGGGGGGGGACTCAGCGATGGCCGCAGTATTTT.

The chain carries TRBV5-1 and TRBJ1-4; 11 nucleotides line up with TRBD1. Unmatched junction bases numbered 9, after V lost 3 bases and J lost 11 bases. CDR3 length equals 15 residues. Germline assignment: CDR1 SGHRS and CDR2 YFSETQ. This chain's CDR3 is CASSSGQGAIGKLFF. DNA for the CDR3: TGCGCCAGCAGCTCCGGACAGGGGGCTATCGGGAAACTGTTTTTT.

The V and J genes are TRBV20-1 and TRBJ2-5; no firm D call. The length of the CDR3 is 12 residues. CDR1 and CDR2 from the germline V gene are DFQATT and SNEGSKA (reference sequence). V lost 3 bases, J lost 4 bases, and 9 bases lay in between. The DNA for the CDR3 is TGCAGTGCTAGGACCGAAGGAGAGACCCAGTACTTC. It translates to CSARTEGETQYF.

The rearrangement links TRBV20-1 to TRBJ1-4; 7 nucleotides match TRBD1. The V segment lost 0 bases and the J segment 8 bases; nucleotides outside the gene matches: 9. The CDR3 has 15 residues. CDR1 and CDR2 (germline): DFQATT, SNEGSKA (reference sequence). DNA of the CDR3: TGCAGTGCTAGAGATCCGGGCAGGGGGAAGGAAAAACTGTTTTTT. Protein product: CSARDPGRGKEKLFF.

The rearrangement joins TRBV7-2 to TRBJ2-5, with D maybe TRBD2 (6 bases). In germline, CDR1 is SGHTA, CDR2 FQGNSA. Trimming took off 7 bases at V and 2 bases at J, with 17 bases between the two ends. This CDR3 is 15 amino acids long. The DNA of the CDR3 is TGTGCCAGCACCCCCATGGGCGGGAATCAAGAGACCCAGTACTTC. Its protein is CASTPMGGNQETQYF.

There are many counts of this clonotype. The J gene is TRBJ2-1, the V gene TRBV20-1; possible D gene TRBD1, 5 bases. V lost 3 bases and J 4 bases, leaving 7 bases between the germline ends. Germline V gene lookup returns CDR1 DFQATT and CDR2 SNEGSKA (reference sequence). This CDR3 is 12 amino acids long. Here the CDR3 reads CSARPGYNEQFF. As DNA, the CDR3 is TGCAGTGCTAGGCCAGGGTACAATGAGCAGTTCTTC.